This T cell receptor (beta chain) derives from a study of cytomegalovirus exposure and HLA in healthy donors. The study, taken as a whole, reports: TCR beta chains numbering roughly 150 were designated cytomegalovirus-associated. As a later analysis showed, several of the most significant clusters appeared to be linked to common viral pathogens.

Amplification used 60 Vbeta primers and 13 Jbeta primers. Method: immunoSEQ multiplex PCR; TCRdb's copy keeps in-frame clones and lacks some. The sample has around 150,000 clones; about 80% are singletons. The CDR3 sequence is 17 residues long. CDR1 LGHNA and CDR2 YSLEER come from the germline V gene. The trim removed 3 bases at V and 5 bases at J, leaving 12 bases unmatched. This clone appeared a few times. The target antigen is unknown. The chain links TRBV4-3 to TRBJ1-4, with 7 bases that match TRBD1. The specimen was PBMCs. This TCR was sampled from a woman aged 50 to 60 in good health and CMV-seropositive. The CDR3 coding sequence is TGCGCCAGCAGCCAGGGGAGGTATGGCAGGGGGAATGAAAAACTGTTTTTT. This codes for CASSQGRYGRGNEKLFF.